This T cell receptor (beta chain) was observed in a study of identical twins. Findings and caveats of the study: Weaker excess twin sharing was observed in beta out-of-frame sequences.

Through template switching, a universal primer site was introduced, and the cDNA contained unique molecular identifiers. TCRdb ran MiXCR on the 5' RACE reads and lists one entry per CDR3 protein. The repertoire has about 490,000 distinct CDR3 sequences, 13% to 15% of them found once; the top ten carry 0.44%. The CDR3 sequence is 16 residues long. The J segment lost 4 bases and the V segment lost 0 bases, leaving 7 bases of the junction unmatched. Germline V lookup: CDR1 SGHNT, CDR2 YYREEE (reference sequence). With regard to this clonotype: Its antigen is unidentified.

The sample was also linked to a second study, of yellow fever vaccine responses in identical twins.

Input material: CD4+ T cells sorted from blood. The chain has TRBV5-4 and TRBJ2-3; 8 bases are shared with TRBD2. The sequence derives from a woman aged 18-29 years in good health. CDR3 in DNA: TGTGCCAGCAGCTTGGTCCAGCGGGGGACCTCAGATACGCAGTATTTT. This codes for CASSLVQRGTSDTQYF.